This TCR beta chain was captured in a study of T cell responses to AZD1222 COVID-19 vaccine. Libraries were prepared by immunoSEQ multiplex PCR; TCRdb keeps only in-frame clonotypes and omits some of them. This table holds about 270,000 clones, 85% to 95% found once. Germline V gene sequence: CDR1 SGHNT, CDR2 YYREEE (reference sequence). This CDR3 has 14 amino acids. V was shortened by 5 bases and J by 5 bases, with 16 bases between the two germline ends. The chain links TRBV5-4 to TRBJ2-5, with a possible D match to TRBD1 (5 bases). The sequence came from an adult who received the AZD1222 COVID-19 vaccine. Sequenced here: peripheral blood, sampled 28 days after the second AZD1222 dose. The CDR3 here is CASSSGQAAETQYF. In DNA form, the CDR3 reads TGTGCCAGCAGTTCAGGGCAGGCCGCTGAGACCCAGTACTTC.